This T cell receptor (beta chain) originates from a study of control samples from healthy donors and cancer patients. Germline values: CDR1 LNHNV, CDR2 YYDKDF (reference sequence). The length of the CDR3 is 13 residues. The V end lost 0 bases, the J end lost 2 bases, and 4 bases lay between the germline ends. Data came from immunoSEQ multiplex PCR; TCRdb stores just in-frame clones and leaves some out. The sample holds around 99,000 clones, approximately 90% seen once. Source material: blood. The J gene is TRBJ1-1, the V gene TRBV15; no firm D call. This sequence was found in a human donor in good health. The donor label of this sample is uncertain. The CDR3 here is CATSRDPNTEAFF. For the CDR3, the DNA is TGTGCCACCAGCAGAGATCCCAACACTGAAGCTTTCTTT.